This TCR beta chain was found in a study of CD8+ T cells in alopecia areata. Study information: At a dose of 5 to 10 mg twice daily, oral tofacitinib was given to treated patients.

This clone has a single count. Its antigen is not known. Study results and caveats: Normal-skin resident alphabeta T cells also appear among scalp sample sequences. Persistence during tofacitinib was seen for many expanded lesional clones in scalp and blood.

The CDR3 extends over 17 amino acids. Germline CDR1 SGHRS, CDR2 YFSETQ. Trimming took 1 base from V and 9 from J; bases not matched to a gene: 14. Treatment: oral pan-JAK inhibitor, 5-10 mg twice daily. Extraction of RNA preceded its reverse transcription into cDNA, which served as the sequencing template. Measured with immunoSEQ multiplex PCR; TCRdb has only the in-frame clones, and not every one. The sample records more than 200,000 clones, roughly two fifths being singletons. The rearrangement joins TRBV5-1 to TRBJ2-3, with 10 bases identical to TRBD2. Specimen: CD4+ T cells sorted from blood, collected at approximately week 36, from a patient treated with tofacitinib. The clonotype comes from a human donor with alopecia areata. The CDR3 DNA sequence: TGCGCCAGCAGCTTGCGCGGCCTAGCGGGAGAGGCAGGAACGCAGTATTTT. Amino acids: CASSLRGLAGEAGTQYF.